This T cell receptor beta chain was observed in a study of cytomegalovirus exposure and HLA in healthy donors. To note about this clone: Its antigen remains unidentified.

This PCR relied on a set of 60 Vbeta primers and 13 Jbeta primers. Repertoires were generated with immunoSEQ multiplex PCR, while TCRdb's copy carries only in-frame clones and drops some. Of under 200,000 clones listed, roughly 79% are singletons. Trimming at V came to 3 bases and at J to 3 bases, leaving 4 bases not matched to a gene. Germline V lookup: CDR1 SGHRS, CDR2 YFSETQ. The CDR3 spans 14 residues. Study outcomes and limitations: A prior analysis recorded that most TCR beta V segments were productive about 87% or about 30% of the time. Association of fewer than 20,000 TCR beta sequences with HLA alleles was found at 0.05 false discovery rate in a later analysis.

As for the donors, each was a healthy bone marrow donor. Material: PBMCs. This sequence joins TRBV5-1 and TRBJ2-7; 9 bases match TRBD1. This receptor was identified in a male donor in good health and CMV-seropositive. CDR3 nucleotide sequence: TGCGCCAGCAGCTCAACGACAGGGGGCTACGAGCAGTACTTC. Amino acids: CASSSTTGGYEQYF.